Sequencing of this T cell receptor beta chain was carried out in a study of response to subunit inactivated influenza vaccine (dated by TCRdb to 2016 to 2018). Some background on the complete study: Deep quantitative T cell receptor repertoire profiling was used in the study to track responses to a trivalent subunit inactivated influenza vaccine.

Comment on this clonotype: No cognate antigen has been identified for it. Per-base qualities were not stored, and no clone one base away is much larger.

The CDR1 and CDR2 encoded by the germline V gene are LGHNA and YSLEER. Measured from the cysteine to the phenylalanine, the CDR3 is 18 residues long. This entry keeps only the CDR3 DNA: 54 bases, framed from base 1. V ends up 0 bases short and J 0 bases short, with an unmatched junction base count of 3. What the study reported, not specific to this receptor: The authors proposed that each seasonal influenza vaccination may bring in only a limited number of new T cells.

Library prep was done by RT-PCR. Sequenced using an Illumina HiSeq 2500. The public reads were run again by TCRdb, first through fastp at Q25 and then through MiXCR, and only productive beta chains were kept. Under each unique CDR3 protein, matching rows form one entry showing the most common genes and DNA. This sample holds roughly 650,000 distinct CDR3 sequences; 12% to 15% were observed only once. About 7.6% of the sample lies in the top ten. The sequences come from PBMCs from blood, collected approximately 15 days before vaccination. The TCR sequence derives from a man in his forties or fifties who received an inactivated influenza vaccine. Donor details come from another sample of the same person, matched by shared clones. The receptor chain draws on TRBV4-3 and TRBJ2-1; 12 bases in the junction line up with TRBD2. The CDR3 protein is CASSQDPGLAGSYNEQFF. The DNA reads TGCGCCAGCAGCCAAGATCCGGGACTAGCGGGCTCCTACAATGAGCAGTTCTTC.